This T cell receptor (beta chain) was recorded in a study of cytomegalovirus exposure and HLA in healthy donors. The CDR3 is 11 residues long. CDR1 and CDR2 (germline): SQVTM, ANQGSEA. V lost 3 bases and J 7 bases, leaving 10 bases between the germline ends. In the PCR, 60 Vbeta and 13 Jbeta primers were used. Data came from immunoSEQ multiplex PCR; TCRdb stores just in-frame clones and leaves some out. The sample data list under 150,000 clones. Concerning this clone: Its specificity is not known.

Study-wide results and caveats: No immune exposure information besides CMV serostatus was available. Data from an earlier analysis indicated that most TCR beta V segments were productive either about 87% or about 30% of the time.

This chain uses TRBV29-1 with TRBJ2-7; D gene ambiguous. The TCR was taken from a woman in her thirties or forties in good health and CMV-seronegative. Sequenced material: PBMCs. CDR3 nucleotide sequence: TGCAGCGTTGAGACTGCGAGAGAGCAGTACGTC. It yields the protein CSVETAREQYV.